A single sample is the source of the 11 T cell receptor beta chains below, sequenced in a study of CD8+ T cells in alopecia areata (dated by TCRdb to the late 2010s). Library construction relied on the immunoSEQ multiplex PCR assay. RNA was extracted from all samples and reverse transcribed into cDNA as template for TCR sequencing. This immuneACCESS table, as held by TCRdb, lists in-frame sequences with V and J called but not all clones. Of the missing ones, under half trace to an unresolved V gene in checked studies; the others have no known cause. A total of 150,000 to 200,000 clones appear in this sample, over 45% of them only once. The ten largest clones capture approximately 5.1% of the sample. Per the publication, the time point label means: about 25 weeks on oral tofacitinib. The treatment or condition label for this specimen denotes: oral pan-JAK inhibitor, 5-10 mg twice daily. The sequencing used CD4+ T cells sorted from blood, collected at week 24, from a patient treated with tofacitinib. Receptor source: a human donor with alopecia areata.

The chain couples TRBV5-1 to TRBJ2-2, with D perhaps assigned TRBD1 or TRBD2 (5 bases each). There are 15 residues in the CDR3. V lost 2 bases and J 4 bases, leaving 12 bases between the germline ends. Germline CDR1 SGHRS, CDR2 YFSETQ. The CDR3 DNA reads TGCGCCAGCAGCTTTAGTGGGGCGGGCACCGGGGAGCTGTTTTTT. This sequence encodes CASSFSGAGTGELFF.

As to this clone: The missing conserved phenylalanine or tryptophan at the end of this CDR3 makes a read error likely. No DNA is shown, since the ends of the CDR3 on it are uncertain; the CDR3 is the one TCRdb lists. The chain links TRBV4-3 to TRBJ2-7. The CDR3 extends over 8 residues, inclusive of both ends. Germline V CDR1 and CDR2: LGHNA, YSLEER. CDR3 sequence reads: CASSEWGI.

As concerns this clone: Compared with germline, one end of the junction differs, possibly owing to a read error. This chain joins TRBV14 and TRBJ1-2; D is undetermined. CDR1 is SGHDN and CDR2 is FVKESK in the germline V gene. This CDR3 has 13 amino acids. DNA of the CDR3: TGTGCCAGCAGCCAAGACTTTACGGGTCGTGTGGCCTTC. Amino acids: CASSQDFTGRVAF.

This chain links TRBV4-2 with TRBJ1-1; D gene uncertain. CDR3 length: 14 amino acids. Per the germline V gene, CDR1 is LGHNA and CDR2 is YNFKEQ. The V gene lost 1 base and the J gene lost 1 base, with 7 bases spanning the gap. The CDR3: CASSQVPGNTEAFF. CDR3 nucleotide sequence: TGTGCCAGCAGCCAAGTGCCAGGGAACACTGAAGCTTTCTTT.

A few counts support this clone. The chain combines TRBV29-1 with TRBJ2-5; D is perhaps TRBD1 (5 bases). V shed 4 bases and J shed 5 bases, with 14 bases lying between them. The germline V gene has CDR1 SQVTM and CDR2 ANQGSEA. The CDR3 runs to 13 residues. The CDR3 loop is CSVVGRGGETQYF. The CDR3 DNA sequence: TGCAGCGTTGTGGGGCGCGGTGGGGAGACCCAGTACTTC.

This clone was recorded a few times. This chain uses TRBV30 with TRBJ1-3; 8 positions agree with TRBD1. V lost 1 base to trimming and J lost 0 bases; unmatched junction nucleotides: 2. The V gene's germline CDR1 is GTSNPN and CDR2 SVGIG (reference sequence). CDR3 length equals 15 residues. The CDR3 sequence: CAWSEGQVSGNTIYF. For the CDR3, the DNA is TGTGCCTGGAGTGAGGGACAGGTCTCTGGAAACACCATATATTTT.

This chain links TRBV7-8 with TRBJ2-5, with 7 bases fitting TRBD2. Germline V gives CDR1 SGHVS, CDR2 FQNEAQ. Losses at the gene ends were 2 bases for V and 5 bases for J; bases not matched to a gene: 17. The CDR3 is 18 residues long. The CDR3: CASSLRLKGLPQVETQYF. Here the CDR3 DNA reads TGTGCCAGCAGCTTAAGATTAAAGGGACTACCCCAGGTGGAGACCCAGTACTTC. The whole variable domain, filled in from reference TRBV7-8 and TRBJ2-5, reads GAGVSQSPRYKVAKRGQDVALRCDPISGHVSLFWYQQALGQGPEFLTYFQNEAQLDKSGLPSDRFFAERPEGSVSTLKIQRTQQEDSAVYLCASSLRLKGLPQVETQYFGPGTRLLVL.

The chain has TRBV5-4 and TRBJ2-3, with TRBD1 identical over 9 bases. Germline CDR1 reads SGHNT; CDR2 reads YYREEE (reference sequence). The CDR3 is made up of 20 amino acids. With 4 bases clipped from V and 1 base from J, the junction kept 19 bases outside the gene matches. CDR3: CASSRPGQGGVEGGTDTQYF. DNA for the CDR3: TGTGCCAGCAGCCGACCGGGACAGGGAGGAGTGGAGGGAGGCACAGATACGCAGTATTTT. The complete variable domain, with remaining parts taken from reference TRBV5-4 and TRBJ2-3, reads ETGVTQSPTHLIKTRGQQVTLRCSSQSGHNTVSWYQQALGQGPQFIFQYYREEENGRGNFPPRFSGLQFPNYSSELNVNALELDDSALYLCASSRPGQGGVEGGTDTQYFGPGTRLTVL.

The rearrangement uses TRBV5-1 and TRBJ2-4, with 7 positions matching TRBD1. Trimming at V came to 3 bases and at J to 8 bases, leaving 8 bases not matched to a gene. Germline values: CDR1 SGHRS, CDR2 YFSETQ. This CDR3 is 14 amino acids long. The CDR3 DNA reads as TGCGCCAGCAGCTCGTTAGGTGACAGGGACATTCAGTACTTC. Its protein is CASSSLGDRDIQYF. The full variable domain, completed using reference TRBV5-1 and TRBJ2-4, is KAGVTQTPRYLIKTRGQQVTLSCSPISGHRSVSWYQQTPGQGLQFLFEYFSETQRNKGNFPGRFSGRQFSNSRSEMNVSTLELGDSALYLCASSSLGDRDIQYFGAGTRLSVL.

This clone was found a few times. The chain uses TRBV5-6 and TRBJ2-1; the match to TRBD2 covers 8 bases. V lost 2 bases and J lost 8; bases outside the gene matches: 6. The CDR3 is 14 residues long. Germline V lookup: CDR1 SGHDT, CDR2 YYEEEE. The CDR3 DNA sequence: TGTGCCAGCAGCTTTTACTCCGGGGGGGATGAGCAGTTCTTC. Protein sequence: CASSFYSGGDEQFF.

The CDR3 sequence: CASSSDRGAAFF. The CDR3, as DNA: TGTGCCAGCAGTTCGGACAGGGGTGCAGCTTTCTTT. V gene TRBV27 combines with J gene TRBJ1-1; 9 bases line up with TRBD1. Germline assignment: CDR1 MNHEY and CDR2 SMNVEV (reference sequence). V was pared by 4 bases and J by 10 bases, with 4 bases of the junction left unmatched. This CDR3 has 12 residues.